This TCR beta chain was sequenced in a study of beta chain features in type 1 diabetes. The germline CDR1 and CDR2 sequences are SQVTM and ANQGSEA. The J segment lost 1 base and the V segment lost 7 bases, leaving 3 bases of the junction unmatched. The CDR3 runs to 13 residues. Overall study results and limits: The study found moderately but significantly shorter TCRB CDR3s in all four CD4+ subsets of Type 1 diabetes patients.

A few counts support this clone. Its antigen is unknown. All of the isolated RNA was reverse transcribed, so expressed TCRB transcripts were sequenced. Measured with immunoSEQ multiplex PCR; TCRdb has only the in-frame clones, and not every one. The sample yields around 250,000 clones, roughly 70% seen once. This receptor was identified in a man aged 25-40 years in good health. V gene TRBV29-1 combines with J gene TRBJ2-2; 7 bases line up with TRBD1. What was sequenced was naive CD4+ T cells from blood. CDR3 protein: CSARQGNTGELFF. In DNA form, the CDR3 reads TGCAGCGCTCGACAGGGGAACACCGGGGAGCTGTTTTTT.